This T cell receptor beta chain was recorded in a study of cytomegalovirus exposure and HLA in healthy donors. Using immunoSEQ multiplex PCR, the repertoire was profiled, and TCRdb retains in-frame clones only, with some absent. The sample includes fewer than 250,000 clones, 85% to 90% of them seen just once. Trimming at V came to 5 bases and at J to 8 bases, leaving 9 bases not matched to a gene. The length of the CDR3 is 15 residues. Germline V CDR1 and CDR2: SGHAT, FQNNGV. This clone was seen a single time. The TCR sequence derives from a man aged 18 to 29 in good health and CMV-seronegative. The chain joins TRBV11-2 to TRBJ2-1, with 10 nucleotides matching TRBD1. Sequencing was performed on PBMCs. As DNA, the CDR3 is TGTGCCAGCAGCCTCTCCGGGACAGGGGTCGATGAGCAGTTCTTC. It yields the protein CASSLSGTGVDEQFF.